A selection of T cell receptor beta chains follows, all from one sample in a study of cytomegalovirus exposure and HLA in healthy donors. The data were produced by immunoSEQ multiplex PCR, yet TCRdb's version contains in-frame clones alone and is incomplete. The table records about 330,000 clones, 86% of them present only once. The sequenced material came from PBMCs. These receptors were obtained from a woman between 18 and 30 years old in good health and CMV-seronegative. CDR3s include the opening cysteine and the closing phenylalanine or tryptophan. Fields, in order: CDR3 DNA, CDR3 protein, J gene, clone size, V gene, D gene. A D gene is named only where the DNA matches it firmly. Only part of the rows carry a size: once, few, many, or a class if the clone is expanded.

TGTGCCAGCAGTGGGCTAGCGGGAGAAGGTGAGCAGTTCTTC | CASSGLAGEGEQFF | TRBJ2-1 | once | TRBV2 | TRBD2
TGTGCCAGCAGCTCAGGGTTTTCGTCGAAGGGCTACACCTTC | CASSSGFSSKGYTF | TRBJ1-2 | NA | TRBV11-1 | NA
TGTGCCAGCAGCCAAGATTATCACAGAAGCTACGAGCAGTACTTC | CASSQDYHRSYEQYF | TRBJ2-7 | NA | TRBV14 | NA
TGTGCCACCAGCTCAACAGGGGGAGATTTTGGCTACACCTTC | CATSSTGGDFGYTF | TRBJ1-2 | once | TRBV15 | TRBD1
TGTGCCAGCAGCTACGACGGGGGGACTGAAGCTTTCTTT | CASSYDGGTEAFF | TRBJ1-1 | NA | TRBV9 | NA
TGTGCCAGCAGCCGACTAGCTTTCGACGAGCAGTACTTC | CASSRLAFDEQYF | TRBJ2-7 | NA | TRBV14 | TRBD2
TGTGCCAGCAGCTCACTGCCCGGGGGGATCAATGAGCAGTTCTTC | CASSSLPGGINEQFF | TRBJ2-1 | NA | TRBV7-9 | TRBD2
TGCGCCAGCAGCCAAGAGGTCGGGTTAGGCAATCAGCCCCAGCATTTT | CASSQEVGLGNQPQHF | TRBJ1-5 | NA | TRBV4-1 | NA
TGCGCCAGCAGCTCGCCAACTAGAGATACGCAGTATTTT | CASSSPTRDTQYF | TRBJ2-3 | NA | TRBV5-1 | NA
TGTGCCAGCAGCCAGGACTGGTCCTACGAGCAGTACTTC | CASSQDWSYEQYF | TRBJ2-7 | NA | TRBV4-2 | NA
TGTGCCAGCAGCCCATCCGGGACTAGCGGGAAGAATGAGCAGTTCTTC | CASSPSGTSGKNEQFF | TRBJ2-1 | once | TRBV4-2 | TRBD2
TGTGCCAGCAGTGAGGGCCGAAGCACCGGGGAGCTGTTTTTT | CASSEGRSTGELFF | TRBJ2-2 | few | TRBV2 | NA
TGCAGCATCTTTCTAGCGGGGTCCTACGAGCAGTACTTC | CSIFLAGSYEQYF | TRBJ2-7 | NA | TRBV29-1 | TRBD2
TGCGCCAGCAGATTAGCGGGAGGCTACGAGCAGTACTTC | CASRLAGGYEQYF | TRBJ2-7 | NA | TRBV4-1 | TRBD2
TGTGCCTCGATAGACGGAGCTAACTATGGCTACACCTTC | CASIDGANYGYTF | TRBJ1-2 | few | TRBV30 | NA
TGTGCCAGCAGCTTAGCGGAGGGTTCCTACAATGAGCAGTTCTTC | CASSLAEGSYNEQFF | TRBJ2-1 | NA | TRBV27 | NA
TGTGCCGACAGGGGGGTAGAACAGACCCAGTACTTC | CADRGVEQTQYF | TRBJ2-5 | NA | TRBV2 | TRBD1
TGTGCCAGCAGTGAAGAGGGGTTGGAAAACACCATATATTTT | CASSEEGLENTIYF | TRBJ1-3 | NA | TRBV2 | NA
TGTGCCAGCAGTTCGTCAAGGGAGTACCAAGAGACCCAGTACTTC | CASSSSREYQETQYF | TRBJ2-5 | NA | TRBV2 | NA
TGTGCCAGCACCACTCTTTTAGCGGGAGGGCCAGGGGAGCAGTACTTC | CASTTLLAGGPGEQYF | TRBJ2-7 | NA | TRBV28 | TRBD2
TGTGCCAGCAGCTCCGGGACAGGGGTCGAGAAGACCCAGTACTTC | CASSSGTGVEKTQYF | TRBJ2-5 | NA | TRBV28 | TRBD1
TGTGCCAGCAGCCCCCTAGCGGAGCAGTTCTTC | CASSPLAEQFF | TRBJ2-1 | NA | TRBV25-1 | NA
TGTGCCAGCCGCTGGACGGGATGGGATGAGCAGTTCTTC | CASRWTGWDEQFF | TRBJ2-1 | NA | TRBV7-2 | NA
TGTGCCAGCAGCTTGGCCCAGGGGAAATACGAGCAGTACTTC | CASSLAQGKYEQYF | TRBJ2-7 | NA | TRBV5-8 | NA
TGCAGCGTTGTGCTCTCGGGGGAGCAGTACTTC | CSVVLSGEQYF | TRBJ2-7 | once | TRBV29-1 | NA
TGTGCCATCAGCCTCGGACAGGGTAACACCGGGGAGCTGTTTTTT | CAISLGQGNTGELFF | TRBJ2-2 | NA | TRBV10-3 | TRBD1
TGTGCCAGCAGCTCAGGGTACTCTGGAAACACCATATATTTT | CASSSGYSGNTIYF | TRBJ1-3 | NA | TRBV7-2 | NA
TGTGCCAGCGGGTTAGGGGGTAGGTACACTGAAGCTTTCTTT | CASGLGGRYTEAFF | TRBJ1-1 | NA | TRBV9 | NA
TGTGCCAGCAGTGACAGTAGCGGTGACACAGATACGCAGTATTTT | CASSDSSGDTDTQYF | TRBJ2-3 | NA | TRBV6-6 | NA
TGTGCCAGCAGTACCCATAGCGGGAGTGAGCAGTTCTTC | CASSTHSGSEQFF | TRBJ2-1 | NA | TRBV28 | TRBD2
TGCGCCAGCAGCCAAGAAAGGGTGGCGGAGGGTTCGTTCACCGGGGAGCTGTTTTTT | CASSQERVAEGSFTGELFF | TRBJ2-2 | NA | TRBV4-3 | NA
TGTGCCAGCAGCTTCGCGCGGAGGTACACCGGGGAGCTGTTTTTT | CASSFARRYTGELFF | TRBJ2-2 | once | TRBV28 | NA
TGTGCCAGCAGTTACTCCCCCGGGGGTCCGGCGGGGGAGCAGTACTTC | CASSYSPGGPAGEQYF | TRBJ2-7 | NA | TRBV6-5 | NA
TGCGCCAGCAGCCGTGGGACAGGGGGCGAGGAGACCCAGTACTTC | CASSRGTGGEETQYF | TRBJ2-5 | NA | TRBV5-1 | TRBD1
TGTGCCAGCAGTGGACAGGGGGCGGCTGAAGCTTTCTTT | CASSGQGAAEAFF | TRBJ1-1 | few | TRBV2 | TRBD1
TGTGCCAGCAGCCCTCGGGAGACTAGCAGCCACGAGCAGTACTTC | CASSPRETSSHEQYF | TRBJ2-7 | NA | TRBV7-9 | TRBD2
TGTGCCAGCAGCTTCCCCCTAGGGAGGACGGGATACAATGAGCAGTTCTTC | CASSFPLGRTGYNEQFF | TRBJ2-1 | NA | TRBV7-9 | NA
TGTGCCAGCAGTCCAGAATGGACAGGTTGGGTCCGCCTGCAGCTCTACGAGCAGTACTTC | CASSPEWTGWVRLQLYEQYF | TRBJ2-7 | NA | TRBV2 | TRBD1
TGCGCCAGCAGTGGTGAAGACAGGGCCTACGAGCAGTACTTC | CASSGEDRAYEQYF | TRBJ2-7 | NA | TRBV5-1 | TRBD1
TGTGCCATCAGTGAGTCACAGAATTCCCTCTATGGCTACACCTTC | CAISESQNSLYGYTF | TRBJ1-2 | NA | TRBV10-3 | NA
TGTGCCAGCAGCGGAGGACAGGGGGAGAACACTGAAGCTTTCTTT | CASSGGQGENTEAFF | TRBJ1-1 | NA | TRBV11-1 | TRBD1
TGTGCCAGCAGTTTATCAGCGGGAGGGAACACAGATACGCAGTATTTT | CASSLSAGGNTDTQYF | TRBJ2-3 | NA | TRBV27 | TRBD2
TGCAGTGTATCCAGCGCATACGAGCAGTACTTC | CSVSSAYEQYF | TRBJ2-7 | NA | TRBV20-1 | NA
TGTGCCAGCAGTCCACAGGGTGGGAGAGAGACCCAGTACTTC | CASSPQGGRETQYF | TRBJ2-5 | NA | TRBV6-1 | NA
TGTGCCAGCAGTCCCCCAGCCCTCAGGTCCCTGAGTCAGCCCCAGCATTTT | CASSPPALRSLSQPQHF | TRBJ1-5 | NA | TRBV28 | NA
TGTGCCAGCAGCTTCCAAGATACGCAGTATTTT | CASSFQDTQYF | TRBJ2-3 | NA | TRBV5-4 | NA
TGCGCCAGCAGCCAAGATATGGGGGCACATGAGCAGTTCTTC | CASSQDMGAHEQFF | TRBJ2-1 | NA | TRBV4-3 | NA
TGTGCCACCAGCAGAGACCAGGAGGGAGAGCAGTACTTC | CATSRDQEGEQYF | TRBJ2-7 | NA | TRBV15 | NA
TGCGCCAGCAGCCGCCGGGGCACAGATACGCAGTATTTT | CASSRRGTDTQYF | TRBJ2-3 | NA | TRBV4-3 | NA
TGTGCCACCGTCACCGGGACAGGAGAAGAGACCCAGTACTTC | CATVTGTGEETQYF | TRBJ2-5 | NA | TRBV15 | TRBD1
TGCGCCAGCAGCCATTTAGCGGGAGTAGGAAATGAGCAGTTCTTC | CASSHLAGVGNEQFF | TRBJ2-1 | NA | TRBV4-1 | TRBD2
TGTGCCAGCACCCAAAGGGGTACCTGGGAGCAGTACTTC | CASTQRGTWEQYF | TRBJ2-7 | few | TRBV7-9 | NA
TGTGCCAGCAGCTTAGCGCCCCAGGGACAGGCGGAAAAACTGTTTTTT | CASSLAPQGQAEKLFF | TRBJ1-4 | NA | TRBV7-2 | TRBD1
TGTGCCACCAGCCGGGACAGAACCAACACCGGGGAGCTGTTTTTT | CATSRDRTNTGELFF | TRBJ2-2 | NA | TRBV15 | TRBD1
TGTGCCAGCTCAGGGTCCTCCGGCACTGAAGCTTTCTTT | CASSGSSGTEAFF | TRBJ1-1 | NA | TRBV6-5 | NA
TGCGCCAGCAGCCAAGATAGGGAGGCCCTTGAGACCCAGTACTTC | CASSQDREALETQYF | TRBJ2-5 | NA | TRBV4-1 | NA
TGTGCCAGCAGTGCGTTCCACAGGGTGGAAATAGAGACCCAGTACTTC | CASSAFHRVEIETQYF | TRBJ2-5 | NA | TRBV2 | NA
TGTGCCAGCAGCCAGGGAGTGCGGGGGACTAGCACAGATACGCAGTATTTT | CASSQGVRGTSTDTQYF | TRBJ2-3 | NA | TRBV28 | TRBD2
TGTGCCAGCAGCCAAGAGGGTCCCGGACAGGGCGTTTATGGCTACACCTTC | CASSQEGPGQGVYGYTF | TRBJ1-2 | NA | TRBV4-2 | TRBD1